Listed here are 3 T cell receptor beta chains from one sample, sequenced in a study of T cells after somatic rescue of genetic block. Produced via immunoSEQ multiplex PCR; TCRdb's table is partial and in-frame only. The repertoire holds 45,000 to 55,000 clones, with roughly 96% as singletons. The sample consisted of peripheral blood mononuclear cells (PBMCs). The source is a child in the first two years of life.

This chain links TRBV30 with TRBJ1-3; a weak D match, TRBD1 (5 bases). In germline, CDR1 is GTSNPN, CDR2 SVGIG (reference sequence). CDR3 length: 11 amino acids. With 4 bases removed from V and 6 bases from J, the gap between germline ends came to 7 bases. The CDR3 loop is CAWTGLNTIYF. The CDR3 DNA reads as TGTGCCTGGACAGGGTTAAACACCATATATTTT.

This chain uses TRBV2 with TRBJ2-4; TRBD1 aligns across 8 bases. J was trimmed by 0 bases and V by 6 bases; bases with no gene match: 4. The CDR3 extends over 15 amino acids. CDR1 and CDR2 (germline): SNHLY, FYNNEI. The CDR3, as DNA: TGTGCCAGCAGCCGGGACAGGCTAGCCAAAAACATTCAGTACTTC. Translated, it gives CASSRDRLAKNIQYF. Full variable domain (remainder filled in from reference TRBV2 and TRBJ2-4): EPEVTQTPSHQVTQMGQEVILRCVPISNHLYFYWYRQILGQKVEFLVSFYNNEISEKSEIFDDQFSVERPDGSNFTLKIRSTKLEDSAMYFCASSRDRLAKNIQYFGAGTRLSVL.

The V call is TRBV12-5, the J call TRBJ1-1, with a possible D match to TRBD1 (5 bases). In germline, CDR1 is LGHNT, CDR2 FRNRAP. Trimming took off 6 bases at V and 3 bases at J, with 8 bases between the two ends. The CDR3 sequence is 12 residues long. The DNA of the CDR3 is TGTGCTAGTGGCCGGGACTACACTGAAGCTTTCTTT. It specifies CASGRDYTEAFF.